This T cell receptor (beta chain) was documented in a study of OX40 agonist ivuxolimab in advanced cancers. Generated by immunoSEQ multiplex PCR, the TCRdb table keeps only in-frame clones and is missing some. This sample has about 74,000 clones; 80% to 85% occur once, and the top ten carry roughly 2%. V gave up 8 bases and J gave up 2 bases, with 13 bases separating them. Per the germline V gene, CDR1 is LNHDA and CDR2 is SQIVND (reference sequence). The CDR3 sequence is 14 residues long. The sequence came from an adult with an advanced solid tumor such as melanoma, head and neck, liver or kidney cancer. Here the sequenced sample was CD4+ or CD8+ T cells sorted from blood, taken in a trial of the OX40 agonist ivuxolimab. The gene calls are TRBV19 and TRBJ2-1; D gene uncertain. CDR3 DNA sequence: TGTGCCAGTCTCGACGGCCGAGCCTACAATGAGCAGTTCTTC. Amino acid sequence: CASLDGRAYNEQFF. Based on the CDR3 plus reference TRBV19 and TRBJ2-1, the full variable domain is DGGITQSPKYLFRKEGQNVTLSCEQNLNHDAMYWYRQDPGQGLRLIYYSQIVNDFQKGDIAEGYSVSREKKESFPLTVTSAQKNPTAFYLCASLDGRAYNEQFFGPGTRLTVL.